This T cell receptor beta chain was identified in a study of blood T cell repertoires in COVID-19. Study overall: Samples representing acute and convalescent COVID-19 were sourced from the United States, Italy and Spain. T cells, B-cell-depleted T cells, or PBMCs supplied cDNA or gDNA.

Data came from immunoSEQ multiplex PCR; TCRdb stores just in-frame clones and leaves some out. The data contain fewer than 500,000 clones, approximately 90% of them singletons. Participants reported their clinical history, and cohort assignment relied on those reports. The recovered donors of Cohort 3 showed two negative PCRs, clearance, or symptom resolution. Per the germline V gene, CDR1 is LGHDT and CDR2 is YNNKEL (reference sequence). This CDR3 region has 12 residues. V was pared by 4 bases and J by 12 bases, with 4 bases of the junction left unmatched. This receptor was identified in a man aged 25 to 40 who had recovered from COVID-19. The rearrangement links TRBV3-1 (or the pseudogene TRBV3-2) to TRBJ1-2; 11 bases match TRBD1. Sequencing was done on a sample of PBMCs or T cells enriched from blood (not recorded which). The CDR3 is CASSRGQGANTF. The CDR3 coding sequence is TGTGCCAGCAGCCGAGGACAGGGGGCGAACACCTTC.